What follows describes a single T cell receptor beta chain. What antigen it recognizes has not been identified. No base quality values were provided; no much bigger clone lies one nucleotide off. Library preparation employed the immunoSEQ multiplex PCR assay. TCRdb provides this immuneACCESS table in a form limited to in-frame rearrangements. Some clones are lacking; in checked studies, under half of them reflect an unresolved V gene, and why the rest are absent is not known. The sample profile shows 90,000 to 150,000 clones; roughly 92% of them were found once. Of the sample, roughly 6.2% falls within the top ten clones. The sample is drawn from a study of T cell changes during pregnancy in multiple sclerosis (dated by TCRdb to 2018 to 2020). Context from the whole study: Changes in the T cell repertoire over the course of pregnancy were examined in this study in women with multiple sclerosis.

V and J lose 6 bases and 7 bases, and a span of 16 bases separates them. The cysteine opens and the phenylalanine closes a CDR3 of 14 amino acids. Left in the record is the CDR3 DNA by itself, 42 bases read in frame from the first base. The germline V gene sets CDR1 to KGHSH and CDR2 to LQKENI. The material was peripheral blood, obtained before pregnancy. Here the chain combines TRBV18 and TRBJ1-5, with the D gene uncertain. This clonotype was sampled from a female donor with multiple sclerosis, enrolled in a pregnancy study. The nucleotides read TGTGCCAGCTCGCCGGGCGGGGAGTTCCAGCCCCAGCATTTT. It translates to CASSPGGEFQPQHF.